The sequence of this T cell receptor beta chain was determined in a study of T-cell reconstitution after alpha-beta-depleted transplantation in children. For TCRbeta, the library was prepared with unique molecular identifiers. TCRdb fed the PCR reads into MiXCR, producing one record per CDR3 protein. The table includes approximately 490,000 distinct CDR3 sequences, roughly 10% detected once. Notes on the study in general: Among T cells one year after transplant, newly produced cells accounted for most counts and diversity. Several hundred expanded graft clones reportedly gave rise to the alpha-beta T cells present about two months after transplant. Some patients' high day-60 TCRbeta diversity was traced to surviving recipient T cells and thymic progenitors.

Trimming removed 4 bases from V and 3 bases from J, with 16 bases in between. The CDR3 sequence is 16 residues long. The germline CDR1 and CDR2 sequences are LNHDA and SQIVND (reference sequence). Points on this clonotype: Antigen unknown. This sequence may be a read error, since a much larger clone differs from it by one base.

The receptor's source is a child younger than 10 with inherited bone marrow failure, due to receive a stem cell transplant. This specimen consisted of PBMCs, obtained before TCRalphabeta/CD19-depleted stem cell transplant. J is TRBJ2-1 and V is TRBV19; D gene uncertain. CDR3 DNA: TGTGCCAGTAGTAGGGCCATCTTAGCACACTACAATGAGCAGTTCTTC. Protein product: CASSRAILAHYNEQFF. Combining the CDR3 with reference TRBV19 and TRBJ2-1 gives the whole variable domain DGGITQSPKYLFRKEGQNVTLSCEQNLNHDAMYWYRQDPGQGLRLIYYSQIVNDFQKGDIAEGYSVSREKKESFPLTVTSAQKNPTAFYLCASSRAILAHYNEQFFGPGTRLTVL.